This T cell receptor beta chain emerged from a study of blood T cell repertoires in COVID-19. Study information: The origin of the acute and convalescent COVID-19 samples was the United States, Italy and Spain. Sample material is recorded as cDNA or gDNA derived from T cells, B-cell-depleted T cells, or PBMCs.

Per the authors' pipeline: By means of reference gene primer amplification, nucleated cell counts were estimated. Here immunoSEQ multiplex PCR was the method, and the copy in TCRdb shows in-frame clones only, minus some. The DNA was the basis for D and trimming; V, J and clone size are from that table. The sample includes hundreds of thousands of clones, approximately 83% seen only once; the top ten take around 2.1%. Germline lookup yields CDR1 LNHNV and CDR2 YYDKDF (reference sequence). CDR3 length: 14 amino acids. Deletions cut 0 bases from V and 5 bases from J, with 9 bases between. V and J are TRBV15 and TRBJ2-3; D call uncertain. This receptor was taken from a woman under 40 who had recovered from COVID-19. Input material: peripheral blood. The CDR3 is CATSRDFSVDTQYF. The DNA of the CDR3 is TGTGCCACCAGCAGAGATTTTAGTGTAGATACGCAGTATTTT.